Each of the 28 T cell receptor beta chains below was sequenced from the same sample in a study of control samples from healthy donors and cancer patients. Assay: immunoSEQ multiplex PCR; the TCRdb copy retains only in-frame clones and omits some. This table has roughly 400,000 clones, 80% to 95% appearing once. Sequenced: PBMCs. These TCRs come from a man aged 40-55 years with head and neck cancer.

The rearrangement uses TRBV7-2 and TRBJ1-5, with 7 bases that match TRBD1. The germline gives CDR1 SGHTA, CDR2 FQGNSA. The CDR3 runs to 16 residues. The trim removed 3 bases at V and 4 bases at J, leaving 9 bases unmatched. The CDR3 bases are TGTGCCAGCAGCTTTACCGGGACAGCCTTTAATCAGCCCCAGCATTTT. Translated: CASSFTGTAFNQPQHF.

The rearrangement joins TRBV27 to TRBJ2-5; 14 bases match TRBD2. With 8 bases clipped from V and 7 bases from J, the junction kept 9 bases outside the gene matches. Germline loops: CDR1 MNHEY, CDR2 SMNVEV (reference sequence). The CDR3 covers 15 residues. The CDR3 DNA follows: TGTGCCAGCTGGGGACTAGCGGGAGATGGCAGGACCCAGTACTTC. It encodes CASWGLAGDGRTQYF.

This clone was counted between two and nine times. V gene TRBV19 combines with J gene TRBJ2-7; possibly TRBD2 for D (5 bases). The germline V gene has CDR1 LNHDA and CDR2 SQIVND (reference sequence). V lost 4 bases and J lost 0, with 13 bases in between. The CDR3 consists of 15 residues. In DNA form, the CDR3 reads TGTGCCAGTAGTACTGGTAGCGTGAGCTCCTACGAGCAGTACTTC. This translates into CASSTGSVSSYEQYF.

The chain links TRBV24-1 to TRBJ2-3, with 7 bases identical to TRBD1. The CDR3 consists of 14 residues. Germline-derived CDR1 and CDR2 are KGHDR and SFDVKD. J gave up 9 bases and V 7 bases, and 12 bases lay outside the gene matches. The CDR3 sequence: CATRREQGSETQYF. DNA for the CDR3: TGTGCCACCAGGCGCGAACAGGGGAGTGAGACGCAGTATTTT.

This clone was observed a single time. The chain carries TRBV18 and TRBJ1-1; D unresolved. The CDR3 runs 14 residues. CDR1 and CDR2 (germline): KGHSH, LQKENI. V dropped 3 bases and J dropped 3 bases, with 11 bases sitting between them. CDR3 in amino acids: CASSPLGSHTEAFF. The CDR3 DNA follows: TGTGCCAGCTCACCCCTAGGTTCTCACACTGAAGCTTTCTTT.

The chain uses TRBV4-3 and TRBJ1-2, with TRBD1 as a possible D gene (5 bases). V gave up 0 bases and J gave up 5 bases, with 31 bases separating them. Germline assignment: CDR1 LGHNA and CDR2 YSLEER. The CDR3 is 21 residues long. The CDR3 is CASSQDLRRSIGAGRSYGYTF. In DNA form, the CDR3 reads TGCGCCAGCAGCCAAGATCTTCGCCGAAGCATCGGGGCAGGGAGAAGTTATGGCTACACCTTC.

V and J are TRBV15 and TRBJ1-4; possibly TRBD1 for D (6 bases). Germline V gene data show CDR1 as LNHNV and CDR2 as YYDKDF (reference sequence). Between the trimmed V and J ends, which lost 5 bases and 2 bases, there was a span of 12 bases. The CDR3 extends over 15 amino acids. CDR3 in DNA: TGTGCCACCAGCTGGACCAGGGGCACTAATGAAAAACTGTTTTTT. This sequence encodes CATSWTRGTNEKLFF.

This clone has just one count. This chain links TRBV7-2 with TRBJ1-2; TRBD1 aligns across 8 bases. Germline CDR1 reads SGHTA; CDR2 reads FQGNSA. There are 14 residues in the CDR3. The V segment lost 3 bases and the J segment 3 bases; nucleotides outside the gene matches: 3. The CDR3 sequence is CASSFGQGDYGYTF. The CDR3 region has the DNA TGTGCCAGCAGCTTCGGACAGGGAGACTATGGCTACACCTTC.

CDR3 amino acids: CATSEMDRGLSEQFF. CDR3 sequence (DNA): TGTGCCACCAGTGAGATGGACAGGGGGCTAAGTGAGCAGTTCTTC. V usage is TRBV24-1 and J usage is TRBJ2-1; TRBD1 matches at 11 bases. Germline loops: CDR1 KGHDR, CDR2 SFDVKD. The CDR3 runs 15 residues. Trimming at V came to 4 bases and at J to 9 bases, leaving 7 bases not matched to a gene.

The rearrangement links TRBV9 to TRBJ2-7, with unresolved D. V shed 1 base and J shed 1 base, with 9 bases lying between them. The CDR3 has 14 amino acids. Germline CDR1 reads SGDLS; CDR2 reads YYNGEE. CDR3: CASSVRFESYEQYF. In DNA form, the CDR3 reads TGTGCCAGCAGCGTAAGGTTCGAGTCCTACGAGCAGTACTTC. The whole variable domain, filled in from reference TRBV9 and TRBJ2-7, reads DSGVTQTPKHLITATGQRVTLRCSPRSGDLSVYWYQQSLDQGLQFLIQYYNGEERAKGNILERFSAQQFPDLHSELNLSSLELGDSALYFCASSVRFESYEQYFGPGTRLTVT.

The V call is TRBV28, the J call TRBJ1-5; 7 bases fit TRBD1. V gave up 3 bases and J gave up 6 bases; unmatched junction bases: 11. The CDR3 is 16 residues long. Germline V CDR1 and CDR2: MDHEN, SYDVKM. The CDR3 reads CASSFIAGGTSQPQHF. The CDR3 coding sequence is TGTGCCAGCAGTTTTATCGCAGGGGGGACAAGTCAGCCCCAGCATTTT.

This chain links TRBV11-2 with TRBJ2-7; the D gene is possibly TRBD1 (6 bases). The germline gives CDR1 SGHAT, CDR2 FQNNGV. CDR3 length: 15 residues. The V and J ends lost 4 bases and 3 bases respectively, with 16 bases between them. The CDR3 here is CASSSLQGTSYEQYF. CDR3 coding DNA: TGTGCCAGCAGCTCACTACAGGGAACAAGCTACGAGCAGTACTTC.

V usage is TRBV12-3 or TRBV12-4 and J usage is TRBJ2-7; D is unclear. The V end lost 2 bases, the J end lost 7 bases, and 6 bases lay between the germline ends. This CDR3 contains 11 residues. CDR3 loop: CASSLRTEQYF. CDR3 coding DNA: TGTGCCAGCAGTTTAAGGACGGAGCAGTACTTC.

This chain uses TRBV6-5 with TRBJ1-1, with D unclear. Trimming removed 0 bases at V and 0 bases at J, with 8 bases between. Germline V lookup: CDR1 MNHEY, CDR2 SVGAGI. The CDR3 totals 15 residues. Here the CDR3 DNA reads TGTGCCAGCAGTTACTCCGGCAGTATGAACACTGAAGCTTTCTTT. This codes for CASSYSGSMNTEAFF.

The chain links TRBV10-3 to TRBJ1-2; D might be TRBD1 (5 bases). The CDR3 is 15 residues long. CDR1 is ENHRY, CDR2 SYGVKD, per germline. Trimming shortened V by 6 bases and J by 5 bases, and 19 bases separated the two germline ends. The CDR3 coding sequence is TGTGCCATCAGCCAACTTGCCGACAGTCCTTATGGCTACACCTTC. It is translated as CAISQLADSPYGYTF.

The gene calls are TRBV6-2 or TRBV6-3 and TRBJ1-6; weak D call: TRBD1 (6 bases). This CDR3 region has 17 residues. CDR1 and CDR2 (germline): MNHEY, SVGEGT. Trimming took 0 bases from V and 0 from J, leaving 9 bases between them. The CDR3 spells CASSYSRTDSYNSPLHF. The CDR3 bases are TGTGCCAGCAGTTACTCGAGGACAGACTCCTATAATTCACCCCTCCACTTT.

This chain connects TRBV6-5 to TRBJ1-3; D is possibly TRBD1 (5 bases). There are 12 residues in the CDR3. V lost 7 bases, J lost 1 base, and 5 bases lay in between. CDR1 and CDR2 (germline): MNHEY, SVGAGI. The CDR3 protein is CASKGSGNTIYF. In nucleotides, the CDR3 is TGTGCCAGCAAGGGGTCTGGAAACACCATATATTTT.

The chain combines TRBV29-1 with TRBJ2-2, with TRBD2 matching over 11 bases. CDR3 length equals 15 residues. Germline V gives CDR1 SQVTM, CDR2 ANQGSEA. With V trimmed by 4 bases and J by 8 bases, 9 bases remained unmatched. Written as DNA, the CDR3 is TGCAGCGTTGGGACTAGCGGGCGGGGCACTGGGGAGCTGTTTTTT. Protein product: CSVGTSGRGTGELFF.

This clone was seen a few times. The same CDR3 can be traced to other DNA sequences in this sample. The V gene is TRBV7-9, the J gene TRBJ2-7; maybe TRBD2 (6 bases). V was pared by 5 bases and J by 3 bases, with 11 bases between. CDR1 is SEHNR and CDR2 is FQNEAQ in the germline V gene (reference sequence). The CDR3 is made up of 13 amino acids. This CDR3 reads CASSLRGGYEQYF. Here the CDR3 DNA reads TGTGCCAGCAGCCTGCGGGGTGGCTACGAGCAGTACTTC.

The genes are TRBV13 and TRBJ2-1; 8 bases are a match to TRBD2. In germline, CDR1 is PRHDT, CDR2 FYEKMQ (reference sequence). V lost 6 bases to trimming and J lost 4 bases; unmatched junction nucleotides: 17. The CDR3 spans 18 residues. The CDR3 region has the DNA TGTGCCAGCAGTTCGCAGTATTCGGTGAGCGGGAGATACAATGAGCAGTTCTTC. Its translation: CASSSQYSVSGRYNEQFF.

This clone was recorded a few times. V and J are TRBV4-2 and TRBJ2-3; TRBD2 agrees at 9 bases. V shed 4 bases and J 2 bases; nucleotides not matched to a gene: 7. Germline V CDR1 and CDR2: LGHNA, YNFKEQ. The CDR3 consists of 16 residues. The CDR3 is CASSPQTSGTTDTQYF. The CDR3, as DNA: TGTGCCAGCAGCCCCCAGACTAGCGGAACCACAGATACGCAGTATTTT.

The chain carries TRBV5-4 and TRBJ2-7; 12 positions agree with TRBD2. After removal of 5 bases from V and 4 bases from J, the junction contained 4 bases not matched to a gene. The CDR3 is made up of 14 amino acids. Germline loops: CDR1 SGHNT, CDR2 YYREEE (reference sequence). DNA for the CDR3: TGTGCCAGCAGGGCAGGACTAGCGGGATACGAGCAGTACTTC. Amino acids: CASRAGLAGYEQYF.

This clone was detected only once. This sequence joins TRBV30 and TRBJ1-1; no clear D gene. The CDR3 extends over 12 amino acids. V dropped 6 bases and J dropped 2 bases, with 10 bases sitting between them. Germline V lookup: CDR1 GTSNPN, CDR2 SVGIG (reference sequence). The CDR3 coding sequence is TGTGCCTGCTCTAGGGATAACACTGAAGCTTTCTTT. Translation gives CACSRDNTEAFF.

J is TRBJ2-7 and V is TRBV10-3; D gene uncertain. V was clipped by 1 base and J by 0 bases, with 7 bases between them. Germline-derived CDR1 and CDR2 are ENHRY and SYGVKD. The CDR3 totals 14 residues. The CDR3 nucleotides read TGTGCCATCAGTGAGTACCGTGGCTCCTACGAGCAGTACTTC. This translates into CAISEYRGSYEQYF.

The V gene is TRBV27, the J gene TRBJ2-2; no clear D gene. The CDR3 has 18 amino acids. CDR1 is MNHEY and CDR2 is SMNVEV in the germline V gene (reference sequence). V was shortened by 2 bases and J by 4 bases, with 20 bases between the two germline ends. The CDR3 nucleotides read TGTGCCAGCAGTTTAGCCTTAACGGACGTAGTGCTCACCGGGGAGCTGTTTTTT. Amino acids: CASSLALTDVVLTGELFF.

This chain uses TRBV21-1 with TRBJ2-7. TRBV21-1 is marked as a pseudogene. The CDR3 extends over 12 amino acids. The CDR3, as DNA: TGTGCCCGAACTAGGGGCGTCCTCGAGCAGTACTTC. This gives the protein CARTRGVLEQYF.

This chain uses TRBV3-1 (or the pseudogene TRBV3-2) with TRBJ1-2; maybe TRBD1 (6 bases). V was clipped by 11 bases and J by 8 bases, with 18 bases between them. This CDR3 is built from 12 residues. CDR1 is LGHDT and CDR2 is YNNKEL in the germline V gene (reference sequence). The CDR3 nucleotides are TGTGCCGGGGGAGGGGGACGTCTCGGCTACACCTTC. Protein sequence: CAGGGGRLGYTF.

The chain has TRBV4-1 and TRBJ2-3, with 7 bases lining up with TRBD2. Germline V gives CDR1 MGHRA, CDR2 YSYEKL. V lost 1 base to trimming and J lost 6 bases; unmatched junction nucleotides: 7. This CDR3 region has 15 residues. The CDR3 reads CASSQASGGGDTQYF. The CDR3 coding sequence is TGCGCCAGCAGCCAAGCTAGCGGAGGCGGGGATACGCAGTATTTT.